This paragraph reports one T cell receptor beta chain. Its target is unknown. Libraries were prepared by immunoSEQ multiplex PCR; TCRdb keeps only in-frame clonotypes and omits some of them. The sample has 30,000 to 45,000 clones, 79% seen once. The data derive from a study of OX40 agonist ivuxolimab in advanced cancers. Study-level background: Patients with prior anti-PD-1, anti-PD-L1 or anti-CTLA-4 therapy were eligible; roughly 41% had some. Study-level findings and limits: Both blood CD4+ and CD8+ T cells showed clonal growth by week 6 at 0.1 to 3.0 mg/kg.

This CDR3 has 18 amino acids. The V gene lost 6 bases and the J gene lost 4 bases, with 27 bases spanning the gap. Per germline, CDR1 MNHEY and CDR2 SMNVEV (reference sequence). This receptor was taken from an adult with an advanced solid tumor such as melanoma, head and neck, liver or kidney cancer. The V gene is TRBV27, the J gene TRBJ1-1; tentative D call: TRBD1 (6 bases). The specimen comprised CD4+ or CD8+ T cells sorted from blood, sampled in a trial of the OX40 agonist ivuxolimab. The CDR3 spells CASSPTGMGGPAGTEAFF. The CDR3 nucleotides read TGTGCCAGCAGCCCTACAGGGATGGGAGGCCCCGCCGGCACTGAAGCTTTCTTT.